These T cell receptor beta chains were read from a single sample in a study of graft-versus-host responses after intestinal transplantation. These receptors lack a known antigen. Libraries were prepared by immunoSEQ multiplex PCR; TCRdb keeps only in-frame clonotypes and omits some of them. The data hold about 120,000 clones, with 90% to 95% observed a single time. The sequences come from unstimulated CD4+ T cells sorted from spleen or lymph node cells, collected before intestinal transplant. These receptors originate from a human donor who received an intestinal transplant. The CDR3 runs from the conserved cysteine through the conserved F or W. The order of the fields is D gene, clone size, V gene, J gene, CDR3 length, CDR3 DNA, CDR3 protein. The D gene is left open where the match is weak. Not every row has a clone size; where given, it reads once, few, many or a size class.

d_gene: -
abundance: -
v_gene: TRBV28
j_gene: TRBJ1-2
len: 15
CDR3nt: TGTGCCAGCAGCGTGGCTTGGTGGGTTCAATATGGCTACACCTTC
CDR3aa: CASSVAWWVQYGYTF

d_gene: TRBD1
abundance: -
v_gene: TRBV2
j_gene: TRBJ1-2
len: 15
CDR3nt: TGTGCCAGCTCAAAAGGAGGCCAGGGGGCCTATGGCTACACCTTC
CDR3aa: CASSKGGQGAYGYTF

d_gene: TRBD2
abundance: -
v_gene: TRBV6-5
j_gene: TRBJ2-7
len: 14
CDR3nt: TGTGCCAGCAGCCTGACTAGCCACCGCGACGAGCAGTACTTC
CDR3aa: CASSLTSHRDEQYF

d_gene: -
abundance: -
v_gene: TRBV10-3
j_gene: TRBJ2-7
len: 15
CDR3nt: TGTGCCATCAGTGAGTCCGGGACGTTCTCCTACGAGCAGTACTTC
CDR3aa: CAISESGTFSYEQYF

d_gene: TRBD1
abundance: once
v_gene: TRBV6-5
j_gene: TRBJ1-1
len: 15
CDR3nt: TGTGCCAGCAGTCCGCCGGGGACAGGGGGTACTGAAGCTTTCTTT
CDR3aa: CASSPPGTGGTEAFF

d_gene: TRBD2
abundance: -
v_gene: TRBV15
j_gene: TRBJ2-1
len: 15
CDR3nt: TGTGCCACCAGCAGAGCACTAGCGGAAGCCAATGAGCAGTTCTTC
CDR3aa: CATSRALAEANEQFF

d_gene: -
abundance: -
v_gene: TRBV7-9
j_gene: TRBJ1-5
len: 16
CDR3nt: TGTGCCAGCAGCTGGGCCACGGGCGACGGCAATCAGCCCCAGCATTTT
CDR3aa: CASSWATGDGNQPQHF

d_gene: -
abundance: -
v_gene: TRBV18
j_gene: TRBJ2-7
len: 15
CDR3nt: TGTGCCAGCTCACCACTACAGGGTGTGTCATACGAGCAGTACTTC
CDR3aa: CASSPLQGVSYEQYF

d_gene: -
abundance: -
v_gene: TRBV5-1
j_gene: TRBJ1-2
len: 12
CDR3nt: TGCGCCAGCCGGGACCAAAACTATGGCTACACCTTC
CDR3aa: CASRDQNYGYTF

d_gene: TRBD2
abundance: -
v_gene: TRBV19
j_gene: TRBJ2-7
len: 15
CDR3nt: TGTGCCAGTAGACCGACGGGACTAGCTGCCTACGAGCAGTACTTC
CDR3aa: CASRPTGLAAYEQYF

d_gene: -
abundance: -
v_gene: TRBV27
j_gene: TRBJ2-7
len: 13
CDR3nt: TGTGCCAGCAGTTTGAGGGAGAACTACGAGCAGTACTTC
CDR3aa: CASSLRENYEQYF

d_gene: -
abundance: -
v_gene: TRBV19
j_gene: TRBJ1-1
len: 14
CDR3nt: TGTGCCAGTAGTATAAGAGCCTTGAACACTGAAGCTTTCTTT
CDR3aa: CASSIRALNTEAFF

d_gene: TRBD1
abundance: -
v_gene: TRBV6-5
j_gene: TRBJ2-7
len: 14
CDR3nt: TGTGCCAGCAGTTACCGGACAGGGGCTTACGAGCAGTACTTC
CDR3aa: CASSYRTGAYEQYF

d_gene: -
abundance: -
v_gene: TRBV6-1
j_gene: TRBJ1-4
len: 16
CDR3nt: TGTGCCAGCAGTGAAGCGCTGTGGGGGACAAGGGAAAAACTGTTTTTT
CDR3aa: CASSEALWGTREKLFF

d_gene: TRBD1
abundance: -
v_gene: TRBV2
j_gene: TRBJ1-1
len: 15
CDR3nt: TGTGCCAGCAGTGCGCAGACAGGGGGGGTCACTGAAGCTTTCTTT
CDR3aa: CASSAQTGGVTEAFF

d_gene: TRBD1
abundance: -
v_gene: TRBV7-9
j_gene: TRBJ1-1
len: 12
CDR3nt: TGTGCCACGGGACAGGGGAACACTGAAGCTTTCTTT
CDR3aa: CATGQGNTEAFF

d_gene: TRBD1
abundance: -
v_gene: TRBV6-5
j_gene: TRBJ2-6
len: 15
CDR3nt: TGTGCCAGCAGGACAGGGGCGGCGGGGGCCAACGTCCTGACTTTC
CDR3aa: CASRTGAAGANVLTF

d_gene: -
abundance: -
v_gene: TRBV6-5
j_gene: TRBJ1-1
len: 16
CDR3nt: TGTGCCAGCAGTTACTTGGGGATGGGGGTGAACACTGAAGCTTTCTTT
CDR3aa: CASSYLGMGVNTEAFF